A selection of T cell receptor beta chains follows, all from one sample in a study of cytomegalovirus exposure and HLA in healthy donors. The repertoire was sequenced with immunoSEQ multiplex PCR; TCRdb's copy has only in-frame clones and lacks some. Of 150,000 to 200,000 clones listed, 60% to 85% are singletons. Sequenced sample: PBMCs. The origin of the receptors is a male donor in good health and CMV-seropositive. Each CDR3 is given with its conserved first and last residue. Each record gives: J gene, V gene, CDR3 protein.

TRBJ2-2,TRBV7-2,CASSLTSGTGELFF
TRBJ2-7,TRBV27,CASSLSGVDYEQYF
TRBJ1-2,TRBV27,CASSLGAGKVEYGYTF
TRBJ2-1,TRBV5-6,CASSMGLAGYNEQFF
TRBJ2-7,TRBV7-2,CASSLGGGGSSYEQYF
TRBJ1-1,TRBV30,CAWSVQGNTEAFF
TRBJ1-1,TRBV6-1,CASSPVYGPGTEAFF
TRBJ2-1,TRBV6-1,CASSEDRGAYNEQFF
TRBJ1-1,TRBV2,CASVLENTEAFF
TRBJ1-6,TRBV14,CASSQGQPENNSPLHF
TRBJ2-5,TRBV27,CASSLSGREETQYF
TRBJ2-3,TRBV5-1,CATQTGGATDTQYF
TRBJ1-2,TRBV9,CASSARQEPYGYTF
TRBJ2-7,TRBV13,CASSLVVGTGRSLCF
TRBJ2-5,TRBV29-1,CSVKQRGETQYF
TRBJ2-7,TRBV30,CAWSVPLQGSVSYEQYF
TRBJ2-7,TRBV2,CASSVVDSGSYEQYF
TRBJ2-7,TRBV9,CATKTGSSSGRAYEQYF
TRBJ2-3,TRBV13,CASSPGLEHGAQYF
TRBJ1-4,TRBV5-1,CASSLPDRGGEKLFF
TRBJ1-1,TRBV6-1,CASSAPPPGNTEAFF
TRBJ1-6,TRBV5-4,CASSSDRVVTSPLHF
TRBJ1-4,TRBV12-5,CASGLVLSGGLSEKLFF
TRBJ1-1,TRBV7-6,CASSPLPRERNTEAFF
TRBJ2-2,TRBV6-1,CASSGTRTNTGELFF
TRBJ1-1,TRBV15,CATKRDRGNTEAFF
TRBJ1-1,TRBV5-1,CASSLVPGANTEAFF
TRBJ2-1,TRBV7-9,CASSFHGGVAGNEQFF
TRBJ2-3,TRBV19,CASSIGTGGTDTQYF
TRBJ1-2,TRBV7-7,CASSLAPGDRNNYGYTF
TRBJ2-7,TRBV6-5,CASSQRPQGAGQYF
TRBJ1-3,TRBV2,CAILAQGTGNTIYF
TRBJ1-2,TRBV5-4,CASSFGTTYGYTF
TRBJ2-2,TRBV5-4,CASSSQGASGELFF
TRBJ1-6,TRBV14,CASSQDRDSPLHF
TRBJ1-2,TRBV6-5,CASRMTGANYGYTF
TRBJ1-1,TRBV7-8,CASSHRGAEAFF
TRBJ2-5,TRBV27,CASSSYEDNQETQYF
TRBJ2-5,TRBV4-1,CASSQASGGLRGETQYF
TRBJ1-3,TRBV7-9,CASSLLTSGNTIYF
TRBJ2-7,TRBV11-2,CASSPPGQSYEQYF
TRBJ2-7,TRBV9,CASSVDRLPYEQYF
TRBJ2-3,TRBV9,CASSRLAGWTDTQYF
TRBJ2-3,TRBV7-8,CASSLERWGGTDTQYF
TRBJ1-1,TRBV30,CAWSVLRTGNTEAFF
TRBJ2-3,TRBV4-1,CASSQLWRGGTDTQYF
TRBJ1-1,TRBV11-2,CASSADREGGTEAFF
TRBJ1-3,TRBV30,CAWSTSGDSLF
TRBJ1-1,TRBV30,CASRQGAEAFF
TRBJ2-1,TRBV7-9,CAGATSRSSYNEQFF